The source of this T cell receptor beta chain is a study of T cell repertoires in aging, cancer and after chemotherapy. Across the whole study: Donors were grouped into six age bands spanning 30 or younger through 70 or older.

The template was genomic DNA from peripheral blood, not RNA. The ends were cut back, 2 bases at V and 4 bases at J, with 17 bases in the middle. This CDR3 region has 17 residues. Germline CDR1 and CDR2: MNHEY and SMNVEV (reference sequence). This clonotype was seen only a few times. No antigen is known for it. Study results and caveats: Median generation probability rose over the chemotherapy interval in each cancer cohort, suggesting rebound thymic output. Age-matched healthy donors had significantly more diverse, less clonal blood TCR repertoires than untreated cancer patients. Loss of evenness, beyond lost richness, contributed to age-related TCR diversity decline in cancer patients.

Rearranged V-D-J TRB sequences were amplified with a mixed TRB-A/B primer pool. In TCRdb, the multiplex PCR reads were re-called with MiXCR into one record per CDR3 protein. This sample has just under 1,500 distinct CDR3 sequences, with approximately 37% found just once. The source of this sequence is a human donor with a solid tumor. J is TRBJ2-2 and V is TRBV27; the D is unclear. The material sequenced was blood. The CDR3 loop is CASSLRVGSLGTGELFF. CDR3 DNA sequence: TGTGCCAGCAGTTTACGAGTCGGTAGCTTGGGCACCGGGGAGCTGTTTTTT.